This TCR beta chain was sequenced in a study of long-term antiretroviral therapy in people with HIV. The CDR3 totals 14 residues. V was clipped by 3 bases and J by 1 base; unmatched bases: 1. Germline CDR1 KGHSH, CDR2 LQKENI. At the survey level, the v3.0 immunoSEQ assay was run. Measured with immunoSEQ multiplex PCR; TCRdb has only the in-frame clones, and not every one. Among roughly 30,000 clones listed, over 90% were seen once. Sample: unsorted PBMCs, taken 5.3 years after starting antiretroviral therapy. The TCR was taken from a man between 50 and 59 years old with HIV. The chain uses TRBV18 and TRBJ1-1; 8 bases map to TRBD1. The CDR3 protein is CASSPDRGNTEAFF. The DNA of the CDR3 is TGTGCCAGCTCACCCGACAGGGGGAACACTGAAGCTTTCTTT. The whole variable domain, filled in from reference TRBV18 and TRBJ1-1, reads NAGVMQNPRHLVRRRGQEARLRCSPMKGHSHVYWYRQLPEEGLKFMVYLQKENIIDESGMPKERFSAEFPKEGPSILRIQQVVRGDSAAYFCASSPDRGNTEAFFGQGTRLTVV.